This T cell receptor beta chain was sequenced during a study of T cell changes during pregnancy in multiple sclerosis. Trimming shortened V by 6 bases and J by 4 bases, and 21 bases separated the two germline ends. This CDR3 region has 16 residues. CDR1 and CDR2 (germline): MNHEY, SMNVEV (reference sequence). Method: immunoSEQ multiplex PCR; TCRdb's copy keeps in-frame clones and lacks some. Of under 85,000 clones listed, 90% to 95% are singletons. Source: CD4+ T cells from peripheral blood mononuclear cells, taken in the second trimester of pregnancy. The rearrangement uses TRBV27 and TRBJ1-2; D may be TRBD1 (5 bases). This clonotype was sampled from a female donor with multiple sclerosis, enrolled in a pregnancy study. CDR3 amino acids: CASRPRSGRASYGYTF. The CDR3 DNA reads TGTGCCAGCAGACCCCGTTCTGGCAGGGCCTCCTATGGCTACACCTTC.